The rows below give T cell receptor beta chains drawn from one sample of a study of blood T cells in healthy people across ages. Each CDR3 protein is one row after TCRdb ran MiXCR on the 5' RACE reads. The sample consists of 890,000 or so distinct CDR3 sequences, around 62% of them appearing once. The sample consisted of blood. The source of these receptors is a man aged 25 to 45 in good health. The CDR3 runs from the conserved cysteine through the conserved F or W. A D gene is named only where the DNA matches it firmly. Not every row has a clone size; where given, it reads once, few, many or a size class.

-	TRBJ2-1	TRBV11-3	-	TGTGCCAGCAGCACAACCTTCTCGGGGCCCGAAAGCTCCTACAATGAGCAGTTCTTC	CASSTTFSGPESSYNEQFF
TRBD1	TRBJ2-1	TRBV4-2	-	TGTGCCAGCAGCCAACGACAGGGGGCCGATGAGCAGTTCTTC	CASSQRQGADEQFF
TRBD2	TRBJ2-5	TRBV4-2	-	TGTGCCAGCAGCCAAGTCTGGGTAGCGGGGGGAGAGACCCAGTACTTC	CASSQVWVAGGETQYF
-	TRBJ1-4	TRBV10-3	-	TGTGCCATCAGTGGAGGGACTAGTGGAACTAATGAAAAACTGTTTTTT	CAISGGTSGTNEKLFF
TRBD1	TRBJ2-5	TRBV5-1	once	TGCGCCAGCAGTCAGGGACAGGGTTTTGCCGGGCCAAAGGAGACCCAGTACTTC	CASSQGQGFAGPKETQYF
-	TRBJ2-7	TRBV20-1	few	TGCAGTGCTAGCCCTTACAGGGTTGGAGACTCCTACGAGCAGTACTTC	CSASPYRVGDSYEQYF
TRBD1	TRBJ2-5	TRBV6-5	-	TGTGCCAGCAGTTACTCGTACAGGGGCCAAGAGACCCAGTACTTC	CASSYSYRGQETQYF
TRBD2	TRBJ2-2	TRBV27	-	TGCGCCAGCAGTCAAGCGGGGGCGCACACCGGGGAGCTGTTTTTT	CASSQAGAHTGELFF
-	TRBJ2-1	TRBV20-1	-	TGCAGTGCTAGAGAGAGGGGTGCTCCGCCTGAGCAGTTCTTC	CSARERGAPPEQFF
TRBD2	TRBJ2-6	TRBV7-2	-	TGTGCCAGCAGCCTAAGCGGGGGGGCCACAGGGGCCAACGTCCTGACTTTC	CASSLSGGATGANVLTF
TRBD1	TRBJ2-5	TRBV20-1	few	TGCAGTGCTACCCCTGACAGGGGCTTTCAAGAGACCCAGTACTTC	CSATPDRGFQETQYF
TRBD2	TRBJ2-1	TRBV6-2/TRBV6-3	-	TGTGCCAGCAGCCGTAGCGGGGGGGCCTCCAATGAGCAGTTCTTC	CASSRSGGASNEQFF
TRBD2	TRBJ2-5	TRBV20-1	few	TGCAGTGCTCAATCGGGGGGAGAGACCCAGTACTTC	CSAQSGGETQYF
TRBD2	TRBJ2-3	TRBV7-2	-	TGTGCCAGCAGCTTAAGGCCACTAGCGGGGGGAGATACGCAGTATTTT	CASSLRPLAGGDTQYF
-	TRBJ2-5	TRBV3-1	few	TGTGCCAGCAGCCGCTCCGGGGAGACCCAGTACTTC	CASSRSGETQYF
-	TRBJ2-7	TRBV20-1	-	TGCAGTGCTAATTGGGGAGGCGAGCAGTACTTC	CSANWGGEQYF
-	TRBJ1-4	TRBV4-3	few	TGCGCCAGCAGCCAAGATGCAGGAACAAATGAAAAACTGTTTTTT	CASSQDAGTNEKLFF
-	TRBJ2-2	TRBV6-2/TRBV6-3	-	TGTGCCAGCGGGGAGCGAGGGGAGCTGTTTTTT	CASGERGELFF
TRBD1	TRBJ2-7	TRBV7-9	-	TGTGCCAGCAGCTTCGGACAGGGCCTTGCAAACTACGAGCAGTACTTC	CASSFGQGLANYEQYF
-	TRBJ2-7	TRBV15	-	TGTGCCACCAGCAGAGATACAGGGTTGAGCGAGCAGTACTTC	CATSRDTGLSEQYF
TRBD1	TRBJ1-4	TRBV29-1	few	TGCAGCGTGGCTCCGGGACAGACTAATGAAAAACTGTTTTTT	CSVAPGQTNEKLFF
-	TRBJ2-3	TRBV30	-	TGTGCCTGGAGTGAAGGAACCGGGACAACCACAGATACGCAGTATTTT	CAWSEGTGTTTDTQYF
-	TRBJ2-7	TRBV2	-	TGTGCCAGCGTCGGGCAGATCCACGAGCAGTACTTC	CASVGQIHEQYF
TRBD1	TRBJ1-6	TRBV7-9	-	TGTGCCATCGACGCCGGACAGGGCGCAAATTCACCCCTCCACTTT	CAIDAGQGANSPLHF
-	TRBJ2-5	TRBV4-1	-	TGCGCCAGCAGCCAAGATTTTGGAGGGTTGGAGACCCAGTACTTC	CASSQDFGGLETQYF
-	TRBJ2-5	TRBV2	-	TGTGCCACCCGCGGCCCAGAGTCCCAGTACTTC	CATRGPESQYF
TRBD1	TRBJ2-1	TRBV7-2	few	TGTGCCAGCAGCTTGGTCCTGGGACAGGGTGGCGATGAGCAGTTCTTC	CASSLVLGQGGDEQFF
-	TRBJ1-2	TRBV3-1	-	TGTGCCAGCAGCCGGGGGGGGACCTATGGCTACACCTTC	CASSRGGTYGYTF
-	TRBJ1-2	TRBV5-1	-	TGCGCCAGCAGCCCGGACAGTTTAAAGGGCTACACCTTC	CASSPDSLKGYTF
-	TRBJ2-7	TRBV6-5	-	TGTGCCAACAGTTCCCAGAGGAGGGGGCGACCATACGAGCAGTACTTC	CANSSQRRGRPYEQYF
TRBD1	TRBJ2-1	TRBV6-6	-	TGTGCCAGCAGTTACTTTGGGACAGGGGACAATGAGCAGTTCTTC	CASSYFGTGDNEQFF
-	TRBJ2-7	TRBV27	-	TGTGCCAGCAGACAGGCCGGCTACGAGCAGTACTTC	CASRQAGYEQYF
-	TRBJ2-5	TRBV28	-	TGTGCCAGCAGTCTCGGGTATTCGGGTGAGACCCAGTACTTC	CASSLGYSGETQYF
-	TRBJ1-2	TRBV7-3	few	TGTGCCAGCAGCTTAGGGCAGGGCTACACCTTC	CASSLGQGYTF
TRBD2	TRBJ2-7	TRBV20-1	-	TGCAGTGCCCGAGACAAAACTAGCGCGAGAATCTACGAGCAGTACTTC	CSARDKTSARIYEQYF
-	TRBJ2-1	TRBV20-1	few	TGCAGTGCTCTCCCCTGGGTTGAGCAGTTCTTC	CSALPWVEQFF
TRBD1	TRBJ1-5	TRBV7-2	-	TGTGCCAGCGCCCAGGGGGCACGACAGCCCCAGCATTTT	CASAQGARQPQHF
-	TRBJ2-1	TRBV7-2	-	TGTGCCAGCAGCTTATCTTCCTATGAGCAGTTCTTC	CASSLSSYEQFF
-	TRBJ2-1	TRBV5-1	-	TGCGCCAGCAGCTCGTTTACCGGGTCCAACAATGAGCAGTTCTTC	CASSSFTGSNNEQFF
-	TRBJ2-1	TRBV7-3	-	TGTGCCAGCAGCTTTGGCTCGAGGGGGGCCTATGAGCAGTTCTTC	CASSFGSRGAYEQFF
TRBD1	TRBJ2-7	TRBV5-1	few	TGCGCCAGCAGCCCGGACAGGGGCGCGTCCTACGAGCAGTACTTC	CASSPDRGASYEQYF
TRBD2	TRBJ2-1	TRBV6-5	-	TGTGCCAGCAGTTACCTGACTAGCGGGGCTGCCAATGAGCAGTTCTTC	CASSYLTSGAANEQFF
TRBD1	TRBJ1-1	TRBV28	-	TGTGCCAGCAGTTTGGCGGGACAGGGGTCGGGGAACACTGAAGCTTTCTTT	CASSLAGQGSGNTEAFF
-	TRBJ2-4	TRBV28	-	TGTGCCAGTAGTTTAGGGGCACTAACGCGAATGTACAAAAACATTCAGTACTTC	CASSLGALTRMYKNIQYF
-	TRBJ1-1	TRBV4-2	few	TGTGCCAGCAGCCAAGAAGCTGTGGGGCCGAACACTGAAGCTTTCTTT	CASSQEAVGPNTEAFF
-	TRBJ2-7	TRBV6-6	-	TGTGCCAGCACCTACGACAGTGGCGAGCAGTACTTC	CASTYDSGEQYF
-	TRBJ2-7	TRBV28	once	TGTGCCAGCAGAGGGGGGGGACTGCTATACGAGCAGTACTTC	CASRGGGLLYEQYF
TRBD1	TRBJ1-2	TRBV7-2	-	TGTGCCAGCAGCTCCTCGGGACAGGGGTTTGGGGGCTACACCTTC	CASSSSGQGFGGYTF
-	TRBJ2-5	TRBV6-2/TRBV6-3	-	TGTGCCAGCAGTAGAAACCCTTCCGCAGGGTGGGAGACCCAGTACTTC	CASSRNPSAGWETQYF
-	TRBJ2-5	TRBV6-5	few	TGTGCCAGCAGTCCGGGACTCCGACAAGAGACCCAGTACTTC	CASSPGLRQETQYF
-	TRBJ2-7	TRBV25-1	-	TGTGCCGGCAGTGAACAGGGGAGGTACGAGCAGTACTTC	CAGSEQGRYEQYF
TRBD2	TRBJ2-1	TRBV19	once	TGTGCCAGTAGTGCTCCGGGACTATTGCATGAGCAGTTCTTC	CASSAPGLLHEQFF
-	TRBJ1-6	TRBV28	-	TGTGCCAGCTGGCCCGGGCGACGGTCACCCCTCCACTTT	CASWPGRRSPLHF
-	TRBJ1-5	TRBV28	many	TGTGCCAGCAGGGTGTGGAATCAGCCCCAGCATTTT	CASRVWNQPQHF
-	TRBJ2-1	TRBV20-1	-	TGCAGTGCTAGATCGGGACGCGGGGTGAACAATGAGCAGTTCTTC	CSARSGRGVNNEQFF
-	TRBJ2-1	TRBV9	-	TGTGCCAGCAGCGTAGGACTCGGAGTCGGTCGGCAGTTCTTC	CASSVGLGVGRQFF
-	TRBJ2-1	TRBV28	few	TGTGCCAGCACCCAAGACAGGGAGCGGGAAAATGAGCAGTTCTTC	CASTQDRERENEQFF